The clone carrying this T cell receptor (beta chain) was counted only a few times. Its antigen remains unknown. All of the isolated RNA was reverse transcribed, so expressed TCRB transcripts were sequenced. Clones were read by immunoSEQ multiplex PCR, and TCRdb kept only the in-frame ones, dropping some. Here the sample spans 500,000 to 850,000 clones, more than 12% being singletons. This specimen comes from a study of beta chain features in type 1 diabetes. Overall study results and limits: Shorter TCRB CDR3s, moderately but significantly so, were found in Type 1 diabetes patients in all four CD4+ subsets. Type 1 diabetes patients showed fewer insertions and more deletions at VDJ junctions. Any HLA type influence on TCRB rearrangement was left unresolved here.

Sequences were obtained from naive CD4+ T cells from blood. The source is a man younger than 30 with type 1 diabetes.

CDR3 sequence (DNA): TGTGCCTGGAGTGTCACATGGAGCGGGGAGCTGTTTTTT. Translation gives CAWSVTWSGELFF. V gene TRBV30 combines with J gene TRBJ2-2; no definite D call. Germline V gene lookup returns CDR1 GTSNPN and CDR2 SVGIG (reference sequence). This CDR3 is 13 amino acids long. Trimming took off 0 bases at V and 7 bases at J, with 9 bases between the two ends.